The sequence of this T cell receptor beta chain was determined in a study of T cell responses to AZD1222 COVID-19 vaccine. Findings and limits, study-wide: Unmutated variant regions are reportedly the target of nearly half of TCRs that are spike-specific. After two AZD1222 doses, spike-specific TCR breadth and depth rose versus day 0. There were repertoire samples only from the period after the peak T cell response. Donors were chiefly white British, with a greater number of females, and clonal diversity was perhaps underestimated.

This CDR3 has 18 amino acids. Germline values: CDR1 LGHDT, CDR2 YNNKEL (reference sequence). V shed 3 bases and J 2 bases; nucleotides not matched to a gene: 12. Method: immunoSEQ multiplex PCR; TCRdb's copy keeps in-frame clones and lacks some. The table has 90,000 to 130,000 clones, approximately 90% seen once. Comment on this clone: What it binds is unknown.

Sequenced here: peripheral blood, sampled on day 0 of AZD1222 vaccination. This clonotype was obtained from an adult in good health. The rearrangement joins TRBV3-1 (or the pseudogene TRBV3-2) to TRBJ2-3; TRBD2 aligns across 9 bases. The CDR3: CASSHLRRGGGATDTQYF. DNA for the CDR3: TGTGCCAGCAGCCACCTCCGCCGTGGCGGGGGGGCCACAGATACGCAGTATTTT.